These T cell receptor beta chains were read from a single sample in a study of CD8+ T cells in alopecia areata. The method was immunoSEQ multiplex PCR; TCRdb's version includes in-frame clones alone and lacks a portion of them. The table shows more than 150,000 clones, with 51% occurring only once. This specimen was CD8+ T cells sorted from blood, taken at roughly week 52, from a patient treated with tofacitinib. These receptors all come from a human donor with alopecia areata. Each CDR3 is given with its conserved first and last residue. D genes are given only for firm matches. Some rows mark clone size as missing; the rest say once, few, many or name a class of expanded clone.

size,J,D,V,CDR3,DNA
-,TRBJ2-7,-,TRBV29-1,CSVEDSSSASSYEQYF,TGCAGCGTTGAAGATAGTAGTAGCGCCAGCTCCTACGAGCAGTACTTC
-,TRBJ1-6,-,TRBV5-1,CASRPNNSPLHF,TGCGCCAGCAGGCCTAATAATTCACCCCTCCACTTT
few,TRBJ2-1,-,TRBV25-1,CASSEWDGGHDEQFF,TGTGCCAGCAGTGAATGGGACGGGGGACATGATGAGCAGTTCTTC
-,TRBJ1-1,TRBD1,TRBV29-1,CSVVGGQGGGSEAFF,TGCAGCGTCGTGGGGGGACAGGGAGGGGGCTCTGAAGCTTTCTTT
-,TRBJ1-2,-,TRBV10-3,CAISEFPPARNYGYTF,TGTGCCATCAGTGAGTTCCCCCCGGCGCGGAACTATGGCTACACCTTC
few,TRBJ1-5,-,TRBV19,CASSPDSSNQPQHF,TGTGCCAGTAGTCCAGACAGTTCCAATCAGCCCCAGCATTTT
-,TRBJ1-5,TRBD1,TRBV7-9,CASSSTGAPDQPQHF,TGTGCCAGCAGCTCCACAGGGGCGCCCGATCAGCCCCAGCATTTT
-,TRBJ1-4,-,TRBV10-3,CAISRAVEEKLFF,TGTGCCATCAGCAGGGCAGTGGAGGAAAAACTGTTTTTT
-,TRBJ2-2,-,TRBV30,CAWSVVGAAGELFF,TGTGCCTGGAGTGTGGTGGGGGCCGCCGGGGAGCTGTTTTTT
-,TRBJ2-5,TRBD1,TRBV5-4,CASSPRGQGARETQYF,TGTGCCAGCAGCCCCCGTGGACAGGGGGCGCGAGAGACCCAGTACTTC
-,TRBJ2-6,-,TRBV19,CASRVPGANVLTF,TGTGCCAGTAGGGTACCTGGGGCCAACGTCCTGACTTTC
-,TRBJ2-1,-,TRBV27,CASSHRQGSYNEQFF,TGTGCCAGCAGTCACCGGCAGGGTTCCTACAATGAGCAGTTCTTC
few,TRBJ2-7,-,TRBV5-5,CASSTRDRPTSYEQYF,TGTGCCAGCAGCACGCGGGACAGACCCACCTCCTACGAGCAGTACTTC
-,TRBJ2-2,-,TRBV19,CAKNTGELFF,TGTGCCAAAAACACCGGGGAGCTGTTTTTT
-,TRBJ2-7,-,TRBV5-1,CASSADSYEQYF,TGCGCCAGCAGCGCGGACTCCTACGAGCAGTACTTC
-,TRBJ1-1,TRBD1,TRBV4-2,CASRQDQGVTEAFF,TGTGCCAGCAGGCAAGACCAGGGGGTAACTGAAGCTTTCTTT
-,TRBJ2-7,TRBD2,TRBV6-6,CASSRRSGAPSYEQHF,TGTGCCAGCAGCCGAAGAAGCGGGGCCCCCTCCTACGAGCAGCACTTC
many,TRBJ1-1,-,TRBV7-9,CASSPGLLGTEAFF,TGTGCCAGCAGCCCGGGACTTTTGGGCACTGAAGCTTTCTTT
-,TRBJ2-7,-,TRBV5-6,CASSLVGQGIINEQYF,TGTGCCAGCAGCTTGGTGGGGCAGGGGATTATCAACGAGCAGTACTTC
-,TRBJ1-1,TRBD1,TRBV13,CASSWGQRNTEAFF,TGTGCCAGCAGCTGGGGACAGAGAAACACTGAAGCTTTCTTT
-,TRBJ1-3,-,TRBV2,CASSEGFTGNTIYF,TGTGCCAGCAGTGAAGGGTTTACTGGAAACACCATATATTTT
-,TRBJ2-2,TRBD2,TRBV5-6,CASSLELAGTPGELFF,TGTGCCAGCAGCTTGGAACTAGCGGGGACCCCCGGGGAGCTGTTTTTT
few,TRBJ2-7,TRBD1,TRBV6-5,CASSYSRGTVIYEQYF,TGTGCCAGCAGTTACTCGAGAGGGACAGTCATCTACGAGCAGTACTTC
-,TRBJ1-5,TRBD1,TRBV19,CASSTGLNQPQHF,TGTGCCAGTTCGACAGGGCTTAATCAGCCCCAGCATTTT
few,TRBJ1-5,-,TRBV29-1,CSVGAGAQPQHF,TGCAGCGTGGGGGCAGGGGCTCAGCCCCAGCATTTT
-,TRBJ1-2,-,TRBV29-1,CSVERGSYGYTF,TGCAGCGTTGAGCGGGGGTCGTATGGCTACACCTTC
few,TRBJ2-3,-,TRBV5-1,CASSLDGGTDTQYF,TGCGCCAGCAGCTTGGACGGCGGCACAGATACGCAGTATTTT
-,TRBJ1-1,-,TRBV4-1,CASSQDGRFTEAFF,TGCGCCAGCAGCCAAGATGGTAGATTCACTGAAGCTTTCTTT
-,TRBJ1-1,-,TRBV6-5,CASSYTAANTEAFF,TGTGCCAGCAGTTACACGGCCGCGAACACTGAAGCTTTCTTT
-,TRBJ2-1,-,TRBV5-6,CASSLEGDPRGEQFF,TGTGCCAGCAGCTTGGAGGGGGACCCGAGAGGGGAGCAGTTCTTC
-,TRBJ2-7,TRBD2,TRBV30,CAWSNLAVTYEQYF,TGTGCCTGGAGTAACCTAGCGGTGACCTACGAGCAGTACTTC
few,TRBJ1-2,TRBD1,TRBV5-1,CASTSRTGENGYTF,TGCGCCAGCACCTCACGGACAGGGGAGAATGGCTACACCTTC
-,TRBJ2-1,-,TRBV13,CASSLPVADEQFF,TGTGCCAGCAGCCTCCCCGTCGCCGATGAGCAGTTCTTC
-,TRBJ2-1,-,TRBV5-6,CASSLSTAYNEQFF,TGTGCCAGCAGCTTGTCAACAGCTTACAATGAGCAGTTCTTC
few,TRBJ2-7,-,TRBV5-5,CASSLYVQGEHLVYEQYF,TGTGCCAGCAGCTTGTATGTACAGGGAGAGCACCTGGTTTACGAGCAGTACTTC
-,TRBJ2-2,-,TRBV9,CASSVDTGELFF,TGTGCCAGCAGCGTAGACACCGGGGAGCTGTTTTTT
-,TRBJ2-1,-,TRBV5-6,CASTPEGKVASESYNEQFF,TGTGCCAGCACCCCCGAGGGTAAGGTGGCTAGCGAGTCCTACAATGAGCAGTTCTTC
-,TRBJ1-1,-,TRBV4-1,CASSRWGDRAFF,TGCGCCAGCAGCCGTTGGGGGGACCGAGCTTTCTTT
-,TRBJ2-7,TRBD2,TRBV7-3,CASSLTLSGPGGQHEQYF,TGTGCCAGCAGCTTAACGTTAAGCGGACCGGGAGGGCAGCACGAGCAGTACTTC
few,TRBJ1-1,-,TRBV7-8,CASTVTAYYTEAFF,TGTGCCAGCACCGTGACAGCGTATTACACTGAAGCTTTCTTT
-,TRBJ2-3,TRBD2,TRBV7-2,CASSLGLASTDTQYF,TGTGCCAGCAGCTTGGGACTAGCAAGCACAGATACGCAGTATTTT
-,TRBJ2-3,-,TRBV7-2,CASSLDRSRDTQYF,TGTGCCAGCAGCTTAGATCGCTCTCGAGATACGCAGTATTTT
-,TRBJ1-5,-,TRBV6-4,CASSEGASQPQHF,TGTGCCAGCAGTGAAGGGGCCAGTCAGCCCCAGCATTTT
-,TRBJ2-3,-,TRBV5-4,CASSLDPRPDTQYF,TGTGCCAGCAGCTTGGACCCCCGTCCAGATACGCAGTATTTT
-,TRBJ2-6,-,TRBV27,CASKSSGANVLTF,TGTGCCAGCAAGAGCTCTGGGGCCAACGTCCTGACTTTC
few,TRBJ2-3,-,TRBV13,CASSLGSSDTQYF,TGTGCCAGCAGTTTGGGGAGTTCAGATACGCAGTATTTT